This T cell receptor beta chain was obtained from a study of T cell changes during pregnancy in multiple sclerosis. The protocol was immunoSEQ multiplex PCR, while the TCRdb copy is restricted to in-frame clones and leaves out a portion. The data contain almost 95,000 clones, roughly 90% of them seen just once; the ten biggest clones take up more than 1.5%. This clone has just one count. V lost 4 bases to trimming and J lost 5 bases; unmatched junction nucleotides: 6. CDR3 size: 15 residues. Germline CDR1 SGHAT, CDR2 FQNNGV. This specimen was peripheral blood, taken in the first trimester of pregnancy. The receptor's source is a female donor with multiple sclerosis, enrolled in a pregnancy study. The gene calls are TRBV11-2 and TRBJ2-5, with 11 nucleotides matching TRBD1. The CDR3 reads CASSSRTGGGETQYF. The DNA of the CDR3 is TGTGCCAGCAGCTCCCGGACAGGGGGCGGCGAGACCCAGTACTTC.